The source of this TCR beta chain is a study of metastatic and nonmetastatic thyroid tumors. Across the whole study: Repertoire comparison spanned blood and tumor or nodule tissue of malignant and benign thyroid patients.

Overall study results and limits: The reported finding was significantly higher TCR beta diversity in malignant thyroid tumors relative to benign nodules, in blood and tumor.

Treatment of any kind had been given to no patient before thyroid surgery. The CDR3 is made up of 14 amino acids. CDR1 and CDR2 (germline): SGHTA, FQGTGA. Deletions cut 2 bases from V and 6 bases from J, with 14 bases between. Concerning this clone: No antigen is known for it.

TCRdb reassembled clones from the PCR reads with MiXCR. The sample lists approximately 25,000 clones; around 14% were seen once. The sequenced sample was blood. This sequence joins TRBV7-3 and TRBJ2-7; D call uncertain. The TCR was taken from a male donor with papillary thyroid cancer or a benign thyroid nodule (not recorded which). Some clones in this sample may be carry-over from other donors' samples. This CDR3 reads CASSLQVCTVEQYF. The CDR3 bases are TGTGCCAGCAGCTTACAGGTCTGCACTGTCGAGCAGTACTTC.